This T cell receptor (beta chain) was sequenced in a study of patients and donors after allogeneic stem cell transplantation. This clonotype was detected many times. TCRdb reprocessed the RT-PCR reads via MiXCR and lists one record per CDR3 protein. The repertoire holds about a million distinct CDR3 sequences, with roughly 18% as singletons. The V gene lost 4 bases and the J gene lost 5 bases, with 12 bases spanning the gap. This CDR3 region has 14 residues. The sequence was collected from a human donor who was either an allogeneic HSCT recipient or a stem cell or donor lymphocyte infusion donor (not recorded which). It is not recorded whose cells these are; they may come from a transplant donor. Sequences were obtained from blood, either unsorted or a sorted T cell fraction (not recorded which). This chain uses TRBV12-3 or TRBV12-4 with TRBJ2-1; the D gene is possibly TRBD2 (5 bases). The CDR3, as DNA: TGTGCCAGCAGTTCGACTGGAGGACACAATGAGCAGTTCTTC. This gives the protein CASSSTGGHNEQFF.